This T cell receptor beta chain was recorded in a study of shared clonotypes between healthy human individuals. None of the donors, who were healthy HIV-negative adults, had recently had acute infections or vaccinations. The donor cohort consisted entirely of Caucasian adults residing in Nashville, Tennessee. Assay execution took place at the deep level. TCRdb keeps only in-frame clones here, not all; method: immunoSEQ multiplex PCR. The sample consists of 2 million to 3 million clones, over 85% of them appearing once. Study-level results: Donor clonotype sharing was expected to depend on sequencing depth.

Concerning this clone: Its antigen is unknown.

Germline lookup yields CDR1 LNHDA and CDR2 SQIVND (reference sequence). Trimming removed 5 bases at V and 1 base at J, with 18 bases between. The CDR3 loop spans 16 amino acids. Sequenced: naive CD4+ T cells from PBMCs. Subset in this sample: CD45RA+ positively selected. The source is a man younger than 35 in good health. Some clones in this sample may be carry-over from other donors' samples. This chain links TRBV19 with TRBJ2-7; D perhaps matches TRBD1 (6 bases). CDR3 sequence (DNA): TGTGCCAGTAGTCCATGGCGGACAGAGGCATCCTACGAGCAGTACTTC. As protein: CASSPWRTEASYEQYF.